The sequence of this T cell receptor (beta chain) was determined in a study of early T cells in non-severe SARS-CoV-2 infection. The CDR3 length is 13 residues. The germline V gene encodes CDR1 DFQATT and CDR2 SNEGSKA (reference sequence). Deletions cut 4 bases from V and 5 bases from J, with 14 bases between. TCRdb itself ran the 5' RACE reads through MiXCR, one entry per CDR3 protein. The table shows about 110,000 distinct CDR3 sequences, with roughly an eighth occurring only once. The clonotype comes from an adult who was a healthcare worker with PCR-confirmed SARS-CoV-2 infection or an uninfected control (not recorded which). This sequence joins TRBV20-1 and TRBJ2-5; tentatively, D is TRBD1 or TRBD2 (5 bases each). The specimen comprised whole blood, sampled at baseline. Here the CDR3 reads CSATPGGSETQYF. Here the CDR3 DNA reads TGCAGTGCTACCCCTGGGGGATCGGAGACCCAGTACTTC.